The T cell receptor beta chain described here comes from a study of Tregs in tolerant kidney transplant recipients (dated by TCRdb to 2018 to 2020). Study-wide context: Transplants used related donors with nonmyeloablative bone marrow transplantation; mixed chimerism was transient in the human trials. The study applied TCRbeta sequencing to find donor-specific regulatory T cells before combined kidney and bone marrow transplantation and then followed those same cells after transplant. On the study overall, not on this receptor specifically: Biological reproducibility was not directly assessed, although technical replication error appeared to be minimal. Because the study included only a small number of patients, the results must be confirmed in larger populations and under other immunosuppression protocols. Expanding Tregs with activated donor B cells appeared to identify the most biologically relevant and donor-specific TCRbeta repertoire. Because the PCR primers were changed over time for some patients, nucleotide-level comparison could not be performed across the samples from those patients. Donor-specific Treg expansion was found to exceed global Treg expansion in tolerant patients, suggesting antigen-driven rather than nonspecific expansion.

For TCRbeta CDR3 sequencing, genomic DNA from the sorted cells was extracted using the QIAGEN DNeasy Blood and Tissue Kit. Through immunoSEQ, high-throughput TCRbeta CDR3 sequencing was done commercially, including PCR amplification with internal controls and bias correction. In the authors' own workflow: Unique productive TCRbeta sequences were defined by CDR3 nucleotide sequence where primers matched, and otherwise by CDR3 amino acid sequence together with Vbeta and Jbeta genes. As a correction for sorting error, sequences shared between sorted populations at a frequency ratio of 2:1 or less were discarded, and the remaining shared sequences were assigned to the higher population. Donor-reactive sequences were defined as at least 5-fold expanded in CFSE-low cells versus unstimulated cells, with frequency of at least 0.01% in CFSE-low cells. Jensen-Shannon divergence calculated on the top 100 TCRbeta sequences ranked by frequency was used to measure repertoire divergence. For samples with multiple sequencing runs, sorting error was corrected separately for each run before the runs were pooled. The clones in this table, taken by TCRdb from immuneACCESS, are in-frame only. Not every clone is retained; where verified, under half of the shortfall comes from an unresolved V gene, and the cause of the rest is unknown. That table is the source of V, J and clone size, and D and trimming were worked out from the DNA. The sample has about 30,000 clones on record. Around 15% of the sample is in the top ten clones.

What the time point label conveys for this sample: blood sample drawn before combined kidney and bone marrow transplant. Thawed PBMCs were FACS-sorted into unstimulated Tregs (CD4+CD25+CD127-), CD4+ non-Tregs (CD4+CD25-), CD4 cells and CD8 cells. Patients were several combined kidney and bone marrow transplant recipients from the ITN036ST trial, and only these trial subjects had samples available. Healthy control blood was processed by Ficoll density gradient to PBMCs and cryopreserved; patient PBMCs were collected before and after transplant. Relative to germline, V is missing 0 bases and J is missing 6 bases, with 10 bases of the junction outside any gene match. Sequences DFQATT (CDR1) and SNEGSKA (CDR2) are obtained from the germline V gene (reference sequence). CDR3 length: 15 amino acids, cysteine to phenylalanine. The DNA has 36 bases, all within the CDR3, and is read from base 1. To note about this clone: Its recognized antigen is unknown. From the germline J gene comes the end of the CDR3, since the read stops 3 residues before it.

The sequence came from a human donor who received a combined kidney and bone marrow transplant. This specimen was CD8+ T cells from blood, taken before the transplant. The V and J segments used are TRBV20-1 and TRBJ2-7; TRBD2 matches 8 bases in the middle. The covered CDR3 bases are TGCAGTGCTAGAGAGTCTGGCGGGAGGAAGGCCGAG. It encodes CSARESGGRKAE. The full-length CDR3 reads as CSARESGGRKAEQYF.